One sample yielded the 27 T cell receptor beta chains listed below, sequenced in a study of T cell responses to AZD1222 COVID-19 vaccine. Libraries were prepared by immunoSEQ multiplex PCR; TCRdb keeps only in-frame clonotypes and omits some of them. Altogether 150,000 to 200,000 clones are present, approximately 90% being singletons, with the ten largest covering about 3%. The sequenced sample was peripheral blood, obtained on day 0 of AZD1222 vaccination. These receptors were taken from an adult in good health.

The chain is built from TRBV12-3 or TRBV12-4 and TRBJ1-2, with D unresolved. V was trimmed by 6 bases and J by 6 bases, leaving 8 bases between them. CDR3 size: 11 residues. CDR3: CASSLRNGYTF. CDR3 nucleotides: TGTGCCAGCAGCCTCCGGAATGGCTACACCTTC.

The chain has TRBV15 and TRBJ2-3, with D unresolved. There are 13 residues in the CDR3. Deletions cut 0 bases from V and 4 bases from J, with 5 bases between. The V gene's germline CDR1 is LNHNV and CDR2 YYDKDF (reference sequence). As DNA, the CDR3 is TGTGCCACCAGCAGAGATCGGGCAGATACGCAGTATTTT. Translated: CATSRDRADTQYF. The full variable domain, its missing parts supplied by reference TRBV15 and TRBJ2-3, is DAMVIQNPRYQVTQFGKPVTLSCSQTLNHNVMYWYQQKSSQAPKLLFHYYDKDFNNEADTPDNFQSRRPNTSFCFLDIRSPGLGDTAMYLCATSRDRADTQYFGPGTRLTVL.

The chain carries TRBV27 and TRBJ1-5, with 7 nucleotides matching TRBD1. CDR3 length equals 14 residues. Looked up from germline, CDR1 is MNHEY and CDR2 is SMNVEV (reference sequence). Losses at the gene ends were 5 bases for V and 4 bases for J; bases not matched to a gene: 5. The CDR3 loop reads CASSRRTGNQPQHF. The CDR3 coding sequence is TGTGCCAGCAGTCGACGGACAGGAAATCAGCCCCAGCATTTT.

The rearrangement joins TRBV10-3 to TRBJ2-7; the match to TRBD2 covers 8 bases. Trimming removed 10 bases from V and 6 bases from J; junction bases left unmatched: 14. The V gene's germline CDR1 is ENHRY and CDR2 SYGVKD. This CDR3 comprises 14 residues. The DNA for the CDR3 is TGTGCCACGATCCGGGGACTAGACTCCCCCGAGCAGTACTTC. Protein: CATIRGLDSPEQYF.

V is TRBV6-6 and J is TRBJ1-4; TRBD1 aligns across 10 bases. The CDR3 loop spans 14 amino acids. The V gene end was trimmed by 4 bases and the J gene end by 6 bases; junction bases not matched to a gene: 2. Looked up from germline, CDR1 is MNHNY and CDR2 is SVGAGI (reference sequence). The CDR3 nucleotides read TGTGCCAGCAGTTCAGGGACAGGGGATGAAAAACTGTTTTTT. It codes for CASSSGTGDEKLFF.

V usage is TRBV7-6 and J usage is TRBJ1-2; D might be TRBD1 (5 bases). From germline, CDR1 is SGHVS and CDR2 FNYEAQ. CDR3 length: 13 residues. The V gene lost 5 bases and the J gene lost 2 bases, with 9 bases spanning the gap. CDR3 in DNA: TGTGCCAGCAGCACGGGACGAAACTATGGCTACACCTTC. As protein: CASSTGRNYGYTF.

The chain is built from TRBV29-1 and TRBJ2-1; 7 nucleotides line up with TRBD1. The ends lost 6 bases at V and 12 bases at J; junction bases unmatched: 8. CDR1 is SQVTM and CDR2 is ANQGSEA in the germline V gene. The CDR3 has 11 residues. The DNA for the CDR3 is TGCAGCGTCCCAACAGGGGATAGGCAGTTCTTC. It is translated as CSVPTGDRQFF.

This clone was found a few times. CDR3 in amino acids: CAWSVMRGSGANVLTF. The CDR3 region has the DNA TGTGCCTGGAGTGTGATGAGGGGGTCTGGGGCCAACGTCCTGACTTTC. The chain has TRBV30 and TRBJ2-6, with a tentative D call TRBD1 (6 bases). The V end lost 0 bases, the J end lost 1 base, and 10 bases lay between the germline ends. The germline V gene has CDR1 GTSNPN and CDR2 SVGIG (reference sequence). This CDR3 spans 16 amino acids.

This chain joins TRBV19 and TRBJ1-2, with a tentative D call TRBD1 (5 bases). Trimming took 1 base from V and 6 from J, leaving 12 bases between them. Germline CDR1 is LNHDA and CDR2 is SQIVND (reference sequence). The CDR3 sequence is 14 residues long. Here the CDR3 reads CASSIAGGGDGYTF. As DNA, the CDR3 is TGTGCCAGTAGTATAGCTGGGGGTGGTGATGGCTACACCTTC.

The chain links TRBV3-1 (or the pseudogene TRBV3-2) to TRBJ2-3, with D perhaps TRBD1 (6 bases). This CDR3 contains 15 residues. The V gene's germline CDR1 is LGHDT and CDR2 YNNKEL (reference sequence). V lost 1 base and J 3 bases, leaving 11 bases between the germline ends. CDR3 sequence (DNA): TGTGCCAGCAGCCAAGGGGGGACAACAACAGATACGCAGTATTTT. Translated, it gives CASSQGGTTTDTQYF.

The chain has TRBV19 and TRBJ1-2; no reliable D call. Germline V lookup: CDR1 LNHDA, CDR2 SQIVND (reference sequence). V lost 6 bases and J lost 8, with 22 bases in between. The CDR3 is made up of 15 amino acids. This CDR3 is CASSTTQRTGSGYTF. CDR3 in DNA: TGTGCCAGTAGCACGACCCAGAGGACGGGATCGGGCTACACCTTC.

This clone was seen once. DNA for the CDR3: TGTGCCAGCAGGGATGGACAGGGGGCTTCACCCCTCCACTTT. This gives the protein CASRDGQGASPLHF. The chain uses TRBV6-5 and TRBJ1-6; 11 nucleotides align to TRBD1. The CDR3 totals 14 residues. With V trimmed by 6 bases and J by 9 bases, 4 bases remained unmatched. Germline V CDR1 and CDR2: MNHEY, SVGAGI.

V gene TRBV27 combines with J gene TRBJ2-2, with 9 bases fitting TRBD1. Germline V lookup: CDR1 MNHEY, CDR2 SMNVEV (reference sequence). The CDR3 covers 15 residues. The V and J ends lost 6 bases and 1 base, in that order; junction bases with no gene match: 3. CDR3 sequence (DNA): TGTGCCAGCAGCTTGGGACAGGGGAACACCGGGGAGCTGTTTTTT. As protein: CASSLGQGNTGELFF.

This clone was recorded only once. The V and J genes are TRBV18 and TRBJ2-5; maybe TRBD1 (6 bases). Germline V gene sequence: CDR1 KGHSH, CDR2 LQKENI. Trimming cost V 4 bases and J 5 bases, with 14 bases left between them. The CDR3 runs 14 residues. CDR3 coding DNA: TGTGCCAGCTCACTCCGGCAGGGGCTTGAGACCCAGTACTTC. Translating gives CASSLRQGLETQYF.

The gene calls are TRBV5-1 and TRBJ1-3; no clear D gene. V lost 5 bases, J lost 5 bases, and 11 bases lay in between. Germline CDR1 is SGHRS and CDR2 is YFSETQ. The CDR3 has 13 amino acids. In nucleotides, the CDR3 is TGCGCCAGCAGGAGGGCAGACAGAAACACCATATATTTT. Protein sequence: CASRRADRNTIYF.

The CDR3 is CASSSSFTEAFF. The DNA of the CDR3 is TGTGCCAGCAGCTCCAGTTTCACTGAAGCTTTCTTT. The chain couples TRBV7-2 to TRBJ1-1; D uncertain. V shed 4 bases and J shed 4 bases, with 7 bases lying between them. The CDR3 consists of 12 residues. CDR1 and CDR2 (germline): SGHTA, FQGNSA. Variable domain in full (rest from reference TRBV7-2 and TRBJ1-1): GAGVSQSPSNKVTEKGKDVELRCDPISGHTALYWYRQSLGQGLEFLIYFQGNSAPDKSGLPSDRFSAERTGGSVSTLTIQRTQQEDSAVYLCASSSSFTEAFFGQGTRLTVV.

The chain is built from TRBV21-1 and TRBJ2-5; the D call of TRBD1 is as the table states it, not checked on the DNA. TRBV21-1 is a pseudogene. There are 16 residues in the CDR3. The CDR3 coding sequence is TGTGCCACCTCGACAACCAGGGGTCCCCCTCGGAAGACCCAGTACTTC. It is translated as CATSTTRGPPRKTQYF.

This CDR3 reads CASSLSSFSGQYNEQFF. In DNA, the CDR3 is TGTGCCAGCAGTTTATCATCCTTTAGCGGACAATACAATGAGCAGTTCTTC. The rearrangement uses TRBV27 and TRBJ2-1, with TRBD2 as a possible D gene (6 bases). The CDR3 sequence is 17 residues long. Trimming left V 0 bases short and J 4 bases short, with 16 bases between. Germline CDR1 is MNHEY and CDR2 is SMNVEV (reference sequence).

This clone was seen once. This sequence joins TRBV6-5 and TRBJ1-5; D not certain. V lost 0 bases and J 7 bases, leaving 7 bases between the germline ends. The CDR3 covers 13 residues. CDR1 is MNHEY and CDR2 is SVGAGI in the germline V gene. The CDR3 DNA is TGTGCCAGCAGTTACTCTGTGGCCCAGCCCCAGCATTTT. Translation: CASSYSVAQPQHF.

This clone was detected a few times. The rearrangement joins TRBV7-9 to TRBJ1-1; perhaps TRBD1 as D (5 bases). The V and J ends lost 2 bases and 8 bases respectively, with 12 bases between them. Germline V gene data show CDR1 as SEHNR and CDR2 as FQNEAQ (reference sequence). This CDR3 has 13 amino acids. The CDR3 sequence is CASSLKGPQEAFF. The CDR3 nucleotides read TGTGCCAGCAGCTTAAAGGGGCCACAGGAAGCTTTCTTT.

The chain has TRBV6-1 and TRBJ1-6; TRBD1 matches at 7 bases. In germline, CDR1 is MNHNS, CDR2 SASEGT. The CDR3 is 16 amino acids. V lost 3 bases and J lost 7; bases outside the gene matches: 9. The CDR3 reads CASSELETGLNSPLHF. Written as DNA, the CDR3 is TGTGCCAGCAGTGAGTTGGAGACAGGGCTGAATTCACCCCTCCACTTT.

The chain uses TRBV27 and TRBJ1-1; no clear D. V gave up 0 bases and J gave up 1 base, with 9 bases separating them. Germline V gives CDR1 MNHEY, CDR2 SMNVEV (reference sequence). This CDR3 has 15 residues. As DNA, the CDR3 is TGTGCCAGCAGTTTATCGTCCGGAACGAACACTGAAGCTTTCTTT. This codes for CASSLSSGTNTEAFF.

V and J are TRBV11-3 and TRBJ1-1, with 8 bases identical to TRBD1. Looked up from germline, CDR1 is SGHNT and CDR2 is YENEEA. There are 14 residues in the CDR3. V gave up 5 bases and J gave up 8 bases; unmatched junction bases: 10. CDR3 sequence reads: CASSPRGTGGEAFF. Written as DNA, the CDR3 is TGTGCCAGCAGCCCCAGGGGGACAGGCGGCGAAGCTTTCTTT. Looking up the rest from reference TRBV11-3 and TRBJ1-1 gives the full variable domain: EAGVVQSPRYKIIEKKQPVAFWCNPISGHNTLYWYLQNLGQGPELLIRYENEEAVDDSQLPKDRFSAERLKGVDSTLKIQPAELGDSAVYLCASSPRGTGGEAFFGQGTRLTVV.

The chain combines TRBV3-1 (or the pseudogene TRBV3-2) with TRBJ1-2, with D possibly matching TRBD1 (6 bases). The V end lost 1 base, the J end lost 5 bases, and 14 bases lay between the germline ends. Per germline, CDR1 LGHDT and CDR2 YNNKEL (reference sequence). The CDR3 runs 15 residues. The CDR3 region is CASSQGPAGVYGYTF. The CDR3 DNA sequence: TGTGCCAGCAGCCAAGGCCCCGCAGGGGTTTATGGCTACACCTTC.

The chain uses TRBV30 and TRBJ1-6; TRBD1 aligns across 8 bases. This CDR3 is built from 15 residues. The V segment lost 1 base and the J segment 5 bases; nucleotides outside the gene matches: 4. The germline CDR1 and CDR2 sequences are GTSNPN and SVGIG (reference sequence). The CDR3 reads CAWSGEGQDNSPLHF. The CDR3 DNA reads as TGTGCCTGGAGTGGCGAGGGACAGGATAATTCACCCCTCCACTTT.

The chain carries TRBV7-6 and TRBJ2-2, with D perhaps TRBD2 (6 bases). Germline CDR1 reads SGHVS; CDR2 reads FNYEAQ. V was trimmed by 8 bases and J by 1 base, leaving 17 bases between them. The CDR3 contains 16 residues. This chain's CDR3 is CASSSSGLLNTGELFF. Here the CDR3 DNA reads TGTGCCAGCTCCTCCTCTGGACTACTGAACACCGGGGAGCTGTTTTTT.

This chain links TRBV29-1 with TRBJ2-7; D possibly matches TRBD1 or TRBD2 (7 bases each). V dropped 6 bases and J dropped 6 bases, with 15 bases sitting between them. From germline, CDR1 is SQVTM and CDR2 ANQGSEA. The CDR3 extends over 12 amino acids. CDR3 amino acids: CSVFRGGSEQYF. Here the CDR3 DNA reads TGCAGCGTATTCAGGGGGGGGTCCGAGCAGTACTTC.